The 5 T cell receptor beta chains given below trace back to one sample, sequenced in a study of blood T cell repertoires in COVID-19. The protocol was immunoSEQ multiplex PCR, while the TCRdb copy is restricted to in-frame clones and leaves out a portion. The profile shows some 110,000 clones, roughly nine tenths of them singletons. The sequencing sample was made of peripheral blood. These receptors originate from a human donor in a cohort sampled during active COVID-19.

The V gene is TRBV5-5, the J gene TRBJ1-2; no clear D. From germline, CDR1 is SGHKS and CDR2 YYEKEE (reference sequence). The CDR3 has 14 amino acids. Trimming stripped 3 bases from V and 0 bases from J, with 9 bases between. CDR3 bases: TGTGCCAGCAGCTCCCTAGGTACTAACTATGGCTACACCTTC. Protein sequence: CASSSLGTNYGYTF. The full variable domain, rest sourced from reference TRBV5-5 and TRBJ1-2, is DAGVTQSPTHLIKTRGQQVTLRCSPISGHKSVSWYQQVLGQGPQFIFQYYEKEERGRGNFPDRFSARQFPNYSSELNVNALLLGDSALYLCASSSLGTNYGYTFGSGTRLTVV.

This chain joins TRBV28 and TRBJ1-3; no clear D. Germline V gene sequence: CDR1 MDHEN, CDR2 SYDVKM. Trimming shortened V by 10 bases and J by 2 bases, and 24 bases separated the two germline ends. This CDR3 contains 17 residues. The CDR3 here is CAIEPPTGSRAGNTIYF. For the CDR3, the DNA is TGTGCCATCGAACCCCCGACGGGAAGTAGGGCTGGAAACACCATATATTTT.

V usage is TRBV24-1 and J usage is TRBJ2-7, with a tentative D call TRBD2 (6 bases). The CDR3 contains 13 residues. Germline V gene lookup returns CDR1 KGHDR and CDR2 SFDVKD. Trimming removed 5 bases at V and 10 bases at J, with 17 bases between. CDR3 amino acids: CATSGPRGWEQYF. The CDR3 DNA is TGTGCCACCAGTGGCCCGCGGGGTTGGGAACAGTACTTC.

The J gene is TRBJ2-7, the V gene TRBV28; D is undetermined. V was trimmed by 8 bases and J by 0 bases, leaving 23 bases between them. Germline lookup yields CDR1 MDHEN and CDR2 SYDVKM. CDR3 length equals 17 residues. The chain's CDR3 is CASVGFLGGSSSYEQYF. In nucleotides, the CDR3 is TGTGCCAGCGTAGGCTTCCTCGGCGGATCTAGCTCCTACGAGCAGTACTTC.

CDR3: CASSPLSGETQYF. The DNA for the CDR3 is TGTGCCAGCTCACCCCTCTCCGGGGAGACCCAGTACTTC. The V gene is TRBV18, the J gene TRBJ2-5; no definite D call. This CDR3 contains 13 residues. With 3 bases removed from V and 5 bases from J, the gap between germline ends came to 10 bases. Per the germline V gene, CDR1 is KGHSH and CDR2 is LQKENI.